This TCR beta chain is drawn from a study of blood T cell repertoires in COVID-19. Under the authors' procedure: Quantification of nucleated cells was approximated via reference gene primer amplification. Libraries were prepared by immunoSEQ multiplex PCR; TCRdb keeps only in-frame clonotypes and omits some of them. V and J calls and clone size follow that table, whereas D and trimming were derived from the DNA. The table has approximately 280,000 clones, roughly 85% seen once. Study members were between about 18 and 100 years old and lived in 24 US regions. Cohort 3 donors were reported recovered after two negative PCRs, clearance, or symptom resolution. Deletions cut 5 bases from V and 6 bases from J, with 17 bases between. This CDR3 is 16 amino acids long. Germline CDR1 WSHSY, CDR2 SAAADI.

Material: PBMCs or T cells enriched from blood (not recorded which). The chain employs TRBV10-2 and TRBJ1-6; weak D call: TRBD1 (5 bases). The source is a woman in her 50s who had recovered from COVID-19. The CDR3 DNA follows: TGCGCCAGCAGTTCCCGCCCGGGTCAGGGTAATTCACCCCTCCACTTT. Amino acid sequence: CASSSRPGQGNSPLHF.